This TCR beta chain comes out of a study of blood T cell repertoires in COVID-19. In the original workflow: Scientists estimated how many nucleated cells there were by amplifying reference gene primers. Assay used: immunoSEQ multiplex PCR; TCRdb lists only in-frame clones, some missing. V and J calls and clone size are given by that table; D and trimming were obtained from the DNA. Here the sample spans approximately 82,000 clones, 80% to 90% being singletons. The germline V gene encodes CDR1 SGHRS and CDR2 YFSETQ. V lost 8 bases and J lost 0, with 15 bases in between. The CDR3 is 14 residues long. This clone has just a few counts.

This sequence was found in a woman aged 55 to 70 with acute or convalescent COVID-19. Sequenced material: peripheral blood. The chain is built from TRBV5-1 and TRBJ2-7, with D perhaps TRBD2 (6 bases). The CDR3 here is CASTDSGSSYEQYF. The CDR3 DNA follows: TGCGCCAGTACGGATAGCGGTAGCTCCTACGAGCAGTACTTC.